The clone carrying this TCR beta chain was recorded once. As yet, its antigen is unknown. This specimen comes from a study of regulatory T cells. Regarding the study as a whole: In CD3G-deficient patients, conventional CD4+ T cells were enriched for hydrophobic CDR3 residues at positions 6 and 7.

Every patient with CD3G deficiency had evidence of autoimmunity. At testing, patients were 2 to 39 years old, with reduced naive and increased memory T-cell proportions. CD4+ T cells were divided by sorting: CD25-high CD127-low Tregs, CD25-low CD127-high conventional cells. The PCR used 52 TRBV and 13 TRBJ primers. Sequencing used immunoSEQ multiplex PCR; TCRdb keeps in-frame clones, though not all of them. The repertoire holds tens of thousands of clones, with approximately 90% as singletons. This CDR3 region has 16 residues. Germline V gene lookup returns CDR1 SGHVS and CDR2 FQNEAQ. With V trimmed by 5 bases and J by 5 bases, 14 bases remained unmatched.

The sample was conventional CD4+ T cells sorted from blood. This sequence was found in a child aged 5 to 17 with CD3G deficiency. The chain uses TRBV7-8 and TRBJ2-5; the match to TRBD1 covers 7 bases. The CDR3 DNA sequence: TGTGCCAGCAGCCAAACAGGGGTCCTTACAAGTGAGACCCAGTACTTC. Protein product: CASSQTGVLTSETQYF.